The 30 T cell receptor beta chains reported below all come from one sample, sequenced in a study of cytomegalovirus exposure and HLA in healthy donors. The PCR was carried out with 60 Vbeta primers and 13 Jbeta primers. Using immunoSEQ multiplex PCR, the repertoire was profiled, and TCRdb retains in-frame clones only, with some absent. The sample comprises approximately 120,000 clones, around 82% of which are singletons, and approximately 1.2% rests with the top ten. The sequenced material came from PBMCs. These receptor sequences come from a man between 50 and 59 years old in good health and CMV-seronegative.

This chain uses TRBV6-1 with TRBJ1-2, with D uncertain. Germline V gives CDR1 MNHNS, CDR2 SASEGT. V was clipped by 2 bases and J by 4 bases, with 11 bases between them. The CDR3 extends over 14 amino acids. The CDR3 is CASSETELAYGYTF. In DNA, the CDR3 is TGTGCCAGCAGTGAAACCGAGCTTGCCTATGGCTACACCTTC.

The V and J genes are TRBV28 and TRBJ2-7, with 7 bases identical to TRBD1. The CDR3 is 15 residues long. The junction had 5 bases not matched to a gene; V was cut back by 3 bases and J by 0 bases. Germline CDR1 reads MDHEN; CDR2 reads SYDVKM. CDR3 amino acids: CASSLRDRDSYEQYF. In DNA, the CDR3 is TGTGCCAGCAGTTTGAGGGACAGAGACTCCTACGAGCAGTACTTC. Full variable domain (rest looked up from reference TRBV28 and TRBJ2-7): DVKVTQSSRYLVKRTGEKVFLECVQDMDHENMFWYRQDPGLGLRLIYFSYDVKMKEKGDIPEGYSVSREKKERFSLILESASTNQTSMYLCASSLRDRDSYEQYFGPGTRLTVT.

The chain joins TRBV10-2 to TRBJ1-5; D is unresolved. This CDR3 region has 12 residues. The V end was cut by 0 bases, the J end by 9 bases, with 6 bases between. Germline values: CDR1 WSHSY, CDR2 SAAADI. CDR3: CASSESIRPQHF. CDR3 in DNA: TGCGCCAGCAGTGAGTCGATTAGGCCCCAGCATTTT.

The chain employs TRBV7-8 and TRBJ2-7, with 8 bases lining up with TRBD2. CDR3 size: 15 residues. Looked up from germline, CDR1 is SGHVS and CDR2 is FQNEAQ. Trimming removed 4 bases from V and 5 bases from J; junction bases left unmatched: 10. The DNA for the CDR3 is TGTGCCAGCAGCTCACCGGGACTAGGTCTAAACGAGCAGTACTTC. This gives the protein CASSSPGLGLNEQYF.

V usage is TRBV6-1 and J usage is TRBJ2-7; unclear D gene. The V end was cut by 6 bases, the J end by 2 bases, with 11 bases between. The CDR3 is 13 amino acids. Germline loops: CDR1 MNHNS, CDR2 SASEGT. The CDR3 loop reads CASSDGQAYEQYF. The CDR3 nucleotides are TGTGCCAGCAGCGATGGGCAGGCCTACGAGCAGTACTTC.

This clone was picked up a small number of times. The CDR3 coding sequence is TGCGCCAGCAGCTTGACAGGGGGCGTTCAGCCCCAGCATTTT. This translates into CASSLTGGVQPQHF. V usage is TRBV5-1 and J usage is TRBJ1-5; 9 positions match TRBD1. The CDR3 has 14 residues. Trimming at V came to 1 base and at J to 6 bases, leaving 2 bases not matched to a gene. Germline lookup yields CDR1 SGHRS and CDR2 YFSETQ. Together with reference TRBV5-1 and TRBJ1-5, the CDR3 gives the full variable domain: KAGVTQTPRYLIKTRGQQVTLSCSPISGHRSVSWYQQTPGQGLQFLFEYFSETQRNKGNFPGRFSGRQFSNSRSEMNVSTLELGDSALYLCASSLTGGVQPQHFGDGTRLSIL.

This clone was detected only a few times. V is TRBV6-1 and J is TRBJ2-5, with 8 positions matching TRBD1. Trimming at V came to 6 bases and at J to 5 bases, leaving 5 bases not matched to a gene. The CDR3 sequence is 13 residues long. The germline CDR1 and CDR2 sequences are MNHNS and SASEGT. The CDR3, as DNA: TGTGCCAGCAGGGACAGGGCTTTGGAGACCCAGTACTTC. Its translation is CASRDRALETQYF.

V and J are TRBV27 and TRBJ1-3; D possibly corresponds to TRBD1 (6 bases). V lost 6 bases to trimming and J lost 2 bases, with 14 bases between them. There are 15 residues in the CDR3. The germline gives CDR1 MNHEY, CDR2 SMNVEV (reference sequence). The DNA of the CDR3 is TGTGCCAGCAGCTCAGGACAGCTCACTGGAAACACCATATATTTT. Translating it yields CASSSGQLTGNTIYF.

V and J are TRBV11-3 and TRBJ2-2; D ambiguous. Trimming left V 5 bases short and J 4 bases short, with 14 bases between. The CDR3 is 15 amino acids. In germline, CDR1 is SGHNT, CDR2 YENEEA. CDR3 DNA: TGTGCCAGCAGCCCCACCCTCGCCGGCACCGGGGAGCTGTTTTTT. It specifies CASSPTLAGTGELFF. The entire variable domain, with the rest obtained from reference TRBV11-3 and TRBJ2-2, is as follows: EAGVVQSPRYKIIEKKQPVAFWCNPISGHNTLYWYLQNLGQGPELLIRYENEEAVDDSQLPKDRFSAERLKGVDSTLKIQPAELGDSAVYLCASSPTLAGTGELFFGEGSRLTVL.

This CDR3 reads CASTGQNTGELFF. CDR3 bases: TGTGCCAGTACCGGACAGAACACCGGGGAGCTGTTTTTT. This sequence joins TRBV19 and TRBJ2-2, with a tentative D call TRBD1 (5 bases). V lost 7 bases to trimming and J lost 1 base, with 7 bases between them. Germline-derived CDR1 and CDR2 are LNHDA and SQIVND (reference sequence). This CDR3 spans 13 amino acids.

The CDR3 nucleotides read TGTGCCAGCAGCCCAGACAGGGTCTGGGGGACCCAGTACTTC. Its translation is CASSPDRVWGTQYF. The chain is built from TRBV7-2 and TRBJ2-5, with 7 bases matching TRBD1. The V segment lost 5 bases and the J segment 7 bases; nucleotides outside the gene matches: 10. Germline values: CDR1 SGHTA, CDR2 FQGNSA. This CDR3 contains 14 residues.

The rearrangement joins TRBV4-3 to TRBJ2-3; 9 bases line up with TRBD2. The trim removed 0 bases at V and 4 bases at J, leaving 8 bases unmatched. The length of the CDR3 is 17 residues. The germline V gene has CDR1 LGHNA and CDR2 YSLEER. CDR3 region: CASSQESAGGASDTQYF. The CDR3 DNA is TGCGCCAGCAGCCAAGAGTCCGCGGGAGGGGCCTCAGATACGCAGTATTTT.

DNA for the CDR3: TGTGCCAGCAGCTTAAGCGGGGGTTCCACAGATACGCAGTATTTT. Protein product: CASSLSGGSTDTQYF. The genes are TRBV11-2 and TRBJ2-3; 8 bases line up with TRBD2. The germline gives CDR1 SGHAT, CDR2 FQNNGV. The CDR3 contains 15 residues. J was trimmed by 2 bases and V by 2 bases; bases with no gene match: 3.

This clone has more than one count but fewer than ten. The chain carries TRBV5-1 and TRBJ2-2; the D gene is possibly TRBD2 (5 bases). CDR3 length: 16 residues. Per germline, CDR1 SGHRS and CDR2 YFSETQ. The ends were cut back, 3 bases at V and 5 bases at J, with 17 bases in the middle. The CDR3 DNA reads TGCGCCAGCAGCTCCGGGGTAGGAGGAAAAACCGGGGAGCTGTTTTTT. Protein sequence: CASSSGVGGKTGELFF.

This clone has only one observation. This chain joins TRBV10-2 and TRBJ2-7, with 8 bases that match TRBD1. With 6 bases clipped from V and 7 bases from J, the junction kept 11 bases outside the gene matches. The CDR3 has 14 amino acids. Germline V lookup: CDR1 WSHSY, CDR2 SAAADI. This chain's CDR3 is CASRTGDGGLEQYF. Written as DNA, the CDR3 is TGCGCCAGCAGGACAGGGGACGGCGGCTTGGAGCAGTACTTC.

In DNA form, the CDR3 reads TGTGCCAGCAGTGACCAGGGGAGCCATACGCAGTATTTT. Its translation: CASSDQGSHTQYF. The rearrangement joins TRBV6-4 to TRBJ2-3, with D perhaps TRBD1 (6 bases). The V gene lost 2 bases and the J gene lost 7 bases, with 10 bases spanning the gap. The CDR3 length is 13 residues. In germline, CDR1 is MRHNA, CDR2 SNTAGT.

The chain carries TRBV6-5 and TRBJ1-5; D is perhaps TRBD1 (6 bases). This CDR3 is 15 amino acids long. CDR1 MNHEY and CDR2 SVGAGI come from the germline V gene. V lost 6 bases to trimming and J lost 0 bases, with 12 bases between them. CDR3 nucleotides: TGTGCCAGCAGCCGGACAGCTAATAGCAATCAGCCCCAGCATTTT. This translates into CASSRTANSNQPQHF.

This clone has more than one count but fewer than ten. The chain recombines TRBV5-1 with TRBJ2-5; 9 nucleotides agree with TRBD1. Germline lookup yields CDR1 SGHRS and CDR2 YFSETQ. J was trimmed by 5 bases and V by 5 bases; bases with no gene match: 13. This CDR3 comprises 16 residues. CDR3 bases: TGCGCCAGCAGTACAGGGGGCACCGGCCAGGGGGAGACCCAGTACTTC. Its translation is CASSTGGTGQGETQYF.

The rearrangement uses TRBV18 and TRBJ2-1, with 8 bases lining up with TRBD1. Trimming took 4 bases from V and 5 from J; bases not matched to a gene: 7. The CDR3 is made up of 15 amino acids. The germline V gene has CDR1 KGHSH and CDR2 LQKENI. CDR3 residues: CASSRTGQVNNEQFF. In nucleotides, the CDR3 is TGTGCCAGCTCACGGACGGGACAGGTAAACAATGAGCAGTTCTTC.

The chain recombines TRBV11-2 with TRBJ2-7; perhaps TRBD2 as D (5 bases). V lost 5 bases and J lost 2, with 13 bases in between. CDR1 and CDR2 from the germline V gene are SGHAT and FQNNGV. This CDR3 contains 14 residues. The CDR3 DNA is TGTGCCAGCAGCCCCTTAGCGACTACCTACGAGCAGTACTTC. As protein: CASSPLATTYEQYF. Based on the CDR3 plus reference TRBV11-2 and TRBJ2-7, the full variable domain is EAGVAQSPRYKIIEKRQSVAFWCNPISGHATLYWYQQILGQGPKLLIQFQNNGVVDDSQLPKDRFSAERLKGVDSTLKIQPAKLEDSAVYLCASSPLATTYEQYFGPGTRLTVT.

This clone was seen just once. The chain combines TRBV30 with TRBJ2-3, with 10 positions matching TRBD2. The CDR3 contains 14 residues. CDR1 and CDR2 (germline): GTSNPN, SVGIG (reference sequence). The J segment lost 2 bases and the V segment lost 3 bases, leaving 2 bases of the junction unmatched. In DNA, the CDR3 is TGTGCCTGGAGGGGACTAGCGATCACAGATACGCAGTATTTT. Protein product: CAWRGLAITDTQYF.

The chain links TRBV28 to TRBJ2-2; perhaps TRBD1 as D (6 bases). This CDR3 is 15 amino acids long. Germline values: CDR1 MDHEN, CDR2 SYDVKM. V dropped 2 bases and J dropped 4 bases, with 11 bases sitting between them. CDR3 in DNA: TGTGCCAGCAGTTTAGACAGGCGAGGCACCGGGGAGCTGTTTTTT. It translates to CASSLDRRGTGELFF.

As DNA, the CDR3 is TGTGCCAGCAGCTTAGGGGGCGCCGGGGAGACCCAGTACTTC. This codes for CASSLGGAGETQYF. This chain uses TRBV7-9 with TRBJ2-5; D might be TRBD1 (5 bases). The CDR3 covers 14 residues. Between the trimmed V and J ends, which lost 1 base and 5 bases, there was a span of 11 bases. CDR1 SEHNR and CDR2 FQNEAQ come from the germline V gene (reference sequence).

J is TRBJ2-2 and V is TRBV10-2; tentatively, D is TRBD2 (6 bases). Germline CDR1 WSHSY, CDR2 SAAADI. The CDR3 has 18 amino acids. V was pared by 6 bases and J by 0 bases, with 20 bases between. CDR3 region: CASRPPSRGRTNTGELFF. The CDR3 nucleotides are TGCGCCAGCAGACCTCCATCGCGGGGACGGACGAACACCGGGGAGCTGTTTTTT.

The chain joins TRBV9 to TRBJ2-1; weak D call: TRBD1 (6 bases). The V end was cut by 0 bases, the J end by 7 bases, with 11 bases between. Germline values: CDR1 SGDLS, CDR2 YYNGEE. There are 14 residues in the CDR3. The CDR3 loop reads CASSVGTAGNEQFF. The DNA for the CDR3 is TGTGCCAGCAGCGTAGGGACAGCAGGTAATGAGCAGTTCTTC.

The rearrangement joins TRBV6-1 to TRBJ1-1; the D gene is possibly TRBD1 (6 bases). V lost 6 bases and J lost 4, with 12 bases in between. The germline V gene encodes CDR1 MNHNS and CDR2 SASEGT. This CDR3 is built from 13 residues. Written as DNA, the CDR3 is TGTGCCAGCAGCTTCCAGGGGCGCACTGAAGCTTTCTTT. Amino acids: CASSFQGRTEAFF.

This clone was seen once. The genes are TRBV7-8 and TRBJ2-7; D may be TRBD1 (5 bases). This CDR3 region has 14 residues. Trimming shortened V by 1 base and J by 4 bases, and 11 bases separated the two germline ends. The germline V gene encodes CDR1 SGHVS and CDR2 FQNEAQ. Here the CDR3 reads CASSLEQAGYEQYF. The CDR3 nucleotides read TGTGCCAGCAGCTTAGAACAGGCTGGTTACGAGCAGTACTTC.

The V call is TRBV28, the J call TRBJ2-5, with 9 bases lining up with TRBD2. The germline gives CDR1 MDHEN, CDR2 SYDVKM. Trimming removed 3 bases from V and 5 bases from J; junction bases left unmatched: 13. The CDR3 is made up of 17 amino acids. This CDR3 reads CASSFMTSGPFGETQYF. The CDR3 nucleotides read TGTGCCAGCAGTTTTATGACTAGCGGCCCCTTCGGGGAGACCCAGTACTTC. Based on the CDR3 plus reference TRBV28 and TRBJ2-5, the full variable domain is DVKVTQSSRYLVKRTGEKVFLECVQDMDHENMFWYRQDPGLGLRLIYFSYDVKMKEKGDIPEGYSVSREKKERFSLILESASTNQTSMYLCASSFMTSGPFGETQYFGPGTRLLVL.

The chain employs TRBV27 and TRBJ2-3; D remains ambiguous. Trimming took off 5 bases at V and 6 bases at J, with 15 bases between the two ends. CDR3 size: 14 residues. Germline CDR1 is MNHEY and CDR2 is SMNVEV (reference sequence). The CDR3 here is CASSLRSPRDTQYF. The CDR3 nucleotides are TGTGCCAGCAGTCTACGGTCCCCCAGGGATACGCAGTATTTT.

This clone was seen a few times. V gene TRBV30 combines with J gene TRBJ2-2; D is undetermined. From germline, CDR1 is GTSNPN and CDR2 SVGIG (reference sequence). CDR3 length: 13 residues. V was cut by 1 base and J by 1 base, with 4 bases left in between. This CDR3 reads CAWSAQNTGELFF. CDR3 nucleotide sequence: TGTGCCTGGAGTGCCCAGAACACCGGGGAGCTGTTTTTT.